One TCR beta chain is described in this entry. This entry belongs to a study of blood T cell repertoires in COVID-19. Study summary: T cells, B-cell-depleted T cells, or PBMCs supplied cDNA or gDNA.

Clones were read by immunoSEQ multiplex PCR, and TCRdb kept only the in-frame ones, dropping some. Here the sample spans approximately 160,000 clones, just over 85% being singletons. V trimming: 4 bases; J trimming: 10 bases; junction bases outside the gene matches: 10. Germline V gives CDR1 SGHRS, CDR2 YFSETQ. The CDR3 spans 13 residues. The TCR sequence derives from a man aged 45 to 65 with active or convalescent COVID-19. The rearrangement joins TRBV5-1 to TRBJ1-2; TRBD1 matches at 7 bases. The sample consisted of peripheral blood. Written as DNA, the CDR3 is TGCGCCAGCAGCGGGACAGCCTCTATTGACTACACCTTC. This gives the protein CASSGTASIDYTF. Using reference TRBV5-1 and TRBJ1-2 for the parts outside the CDR3, the full variable domain is KAGVTQTPRYLIKTRGQQVTLSCSPISGHRSVSWYQQTPGQGLQFLFEYFSETQRNKGNFPGRFSGRQFSNSRSEMNVSTLELGDSALYLCASSGTASIDYTFGSGTRLTVV.